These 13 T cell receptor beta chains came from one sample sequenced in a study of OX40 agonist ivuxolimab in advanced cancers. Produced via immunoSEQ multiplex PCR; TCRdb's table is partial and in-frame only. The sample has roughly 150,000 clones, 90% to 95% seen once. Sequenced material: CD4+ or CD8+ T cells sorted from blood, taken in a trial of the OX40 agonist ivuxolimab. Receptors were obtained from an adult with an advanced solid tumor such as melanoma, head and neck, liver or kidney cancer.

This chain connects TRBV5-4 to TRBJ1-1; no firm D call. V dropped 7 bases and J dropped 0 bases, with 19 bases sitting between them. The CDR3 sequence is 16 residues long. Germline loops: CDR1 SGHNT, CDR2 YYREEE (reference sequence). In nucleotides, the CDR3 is TGTGCCAGCGTGCCTGATGGGTTTACCATGAACACTGAAGCTTTCTTT. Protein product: CASVPDGFTMNTEAFF.

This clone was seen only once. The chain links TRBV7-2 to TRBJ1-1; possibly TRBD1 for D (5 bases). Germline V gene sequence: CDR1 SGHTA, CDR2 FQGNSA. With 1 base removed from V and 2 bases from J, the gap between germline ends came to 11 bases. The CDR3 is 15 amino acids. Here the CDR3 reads CASSLEYRGNTEAFF. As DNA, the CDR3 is TGTGCCAGCAGCTTAGAGTATAGGGGCAACACTGAAGCTTTCTTT.

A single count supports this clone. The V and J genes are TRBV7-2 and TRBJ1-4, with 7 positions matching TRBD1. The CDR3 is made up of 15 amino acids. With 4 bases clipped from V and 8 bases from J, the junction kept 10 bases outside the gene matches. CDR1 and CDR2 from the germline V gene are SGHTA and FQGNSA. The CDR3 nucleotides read TGTGCCAGCAGCTCGACAGGGATCCCTTCCGAAAAACTGTTTTTT. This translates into CASSSTGIPSEKLFF.

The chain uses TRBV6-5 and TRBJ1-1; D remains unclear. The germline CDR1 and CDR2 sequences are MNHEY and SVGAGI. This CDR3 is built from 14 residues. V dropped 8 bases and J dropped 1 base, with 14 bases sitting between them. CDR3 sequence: CASAWGVSNTEAFF. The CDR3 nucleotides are TGTGCCAGCGCCTGGGGTGTGTCGAACACTGAAGCTTTCTTT.

The CDR3 reads CASSPPGPLKVYEQYF. For the CDR3, the DNA is TGTGCCAGCTCACCCCCGGGACCCTTGAAGGTCTACGAGCAGTACTTC. The rearrangement joins TRBV18 to TRBJ2-7; D tentatively reads TRBD1 or TRBD2 (5 bases each). This CDR3 contains 16 residues. The germline V gene encodes CDR1 KGHSH and CDR2 LQKENI. Trimming took 3 bases from V and 3 from J, leaving 18 bases between them. The complete variable domain, with remaining parts taken from reference TRBV18 and TRBJ2-7, reads NAGVMQNPRHLVRRRGQEARLRCSPMKGHSHVYWYRQLPEEGLKFMVYLQKENIIDESGMPKERFSAEFPKEGPSILRIQQVVRGDSAAYFCASSPPGPLKVYEQYFGPGTRLTVT.

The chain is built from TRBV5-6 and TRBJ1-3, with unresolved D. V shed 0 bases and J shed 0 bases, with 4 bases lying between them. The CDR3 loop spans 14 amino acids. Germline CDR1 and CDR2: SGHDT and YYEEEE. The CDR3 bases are TGTGCCAGCAGCTTGGGGGACTCTGGAAACACCATATATTTT. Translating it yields CASSLGDSGNTIYF.

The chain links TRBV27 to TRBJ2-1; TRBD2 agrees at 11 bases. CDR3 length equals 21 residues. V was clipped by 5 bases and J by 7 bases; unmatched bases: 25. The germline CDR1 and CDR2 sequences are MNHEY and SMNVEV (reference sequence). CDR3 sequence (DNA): TGTGCCAGCAGTCCCGAGACAGGGGCCCTACCTAGCGGGAGGACTAAGAATGAGCAGTTCTTC. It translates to CASSPETGALPSGRTKNEQFF.

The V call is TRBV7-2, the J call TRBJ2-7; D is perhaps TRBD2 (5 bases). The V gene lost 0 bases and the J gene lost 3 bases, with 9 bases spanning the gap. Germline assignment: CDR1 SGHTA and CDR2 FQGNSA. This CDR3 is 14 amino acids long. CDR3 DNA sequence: TGTGCCAGCAGCTTAGCCAGCGGAAGCTACGAGCAGTACTTC. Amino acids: CASSLASGSYEQYF.

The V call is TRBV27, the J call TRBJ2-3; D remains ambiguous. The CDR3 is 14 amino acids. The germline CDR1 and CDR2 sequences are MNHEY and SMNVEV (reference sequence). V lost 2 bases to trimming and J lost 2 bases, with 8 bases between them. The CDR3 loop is CASSLSPYTDTQYF. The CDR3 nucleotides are TGTGCCAGCAGTTTAAGTCCGTACACAGATACGCAGTATTTT.

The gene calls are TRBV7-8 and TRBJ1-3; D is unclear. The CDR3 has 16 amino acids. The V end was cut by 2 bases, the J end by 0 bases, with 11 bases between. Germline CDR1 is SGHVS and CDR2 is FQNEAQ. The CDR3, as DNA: TGTGCCAGCAGCTTAAGATGGTTAGACTCTGGAAACACCATATATTTT. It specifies CASSLRWLDSGNTIYF.

CDR3 DNA sequence: TGCGCCAGCAGCCAAGGGGGAACAGGGCACACTGAAGCTTTCTTT. Translating it yields CASSQGGTGHTEAFF. This chain joins TRBV4-1 and TRBJ1-1; possibly TRBD1 for D (6 bases). Germline loops: CDR1 MGHRA, CDR2 YSYEKL. V lost 1 base, J lost 3 bases, and 12 bases lay in between. The CDR3 loop spans 15 amino acids.

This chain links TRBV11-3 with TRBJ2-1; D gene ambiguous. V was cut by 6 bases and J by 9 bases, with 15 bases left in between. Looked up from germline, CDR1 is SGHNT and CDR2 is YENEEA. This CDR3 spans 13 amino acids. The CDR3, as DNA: TGTGCCAGCAGTCTCGACGTAGTGGGTGAGCAGTTCTTC. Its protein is CASSLDVVGEQFF.

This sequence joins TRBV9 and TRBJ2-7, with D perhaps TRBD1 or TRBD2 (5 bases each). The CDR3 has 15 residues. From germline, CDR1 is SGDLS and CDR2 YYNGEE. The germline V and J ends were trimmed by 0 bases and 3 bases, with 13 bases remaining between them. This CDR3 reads CASSVGGAEVYEQYF. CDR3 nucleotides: TGTGCCAGCAGCGTAGGAGGGGCGGAGGTCTACGAGCAGTACTTC.